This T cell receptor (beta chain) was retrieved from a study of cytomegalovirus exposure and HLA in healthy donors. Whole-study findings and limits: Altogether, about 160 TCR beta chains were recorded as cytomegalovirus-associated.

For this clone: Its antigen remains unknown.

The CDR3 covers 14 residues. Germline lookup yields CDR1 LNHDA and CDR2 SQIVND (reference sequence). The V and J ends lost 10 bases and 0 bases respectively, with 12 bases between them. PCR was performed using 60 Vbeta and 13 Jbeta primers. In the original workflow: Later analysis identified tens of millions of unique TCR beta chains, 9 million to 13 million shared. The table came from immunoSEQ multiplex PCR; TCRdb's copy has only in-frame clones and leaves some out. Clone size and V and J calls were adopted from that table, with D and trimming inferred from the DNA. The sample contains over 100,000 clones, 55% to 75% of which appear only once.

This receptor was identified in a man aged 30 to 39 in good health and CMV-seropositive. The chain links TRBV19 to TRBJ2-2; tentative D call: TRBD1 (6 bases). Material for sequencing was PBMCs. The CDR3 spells CATPGTTNTGELFF. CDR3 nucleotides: TGTGCCACCCCCGGGACAACGAACACCGGGGAGCTGTTTTTT.